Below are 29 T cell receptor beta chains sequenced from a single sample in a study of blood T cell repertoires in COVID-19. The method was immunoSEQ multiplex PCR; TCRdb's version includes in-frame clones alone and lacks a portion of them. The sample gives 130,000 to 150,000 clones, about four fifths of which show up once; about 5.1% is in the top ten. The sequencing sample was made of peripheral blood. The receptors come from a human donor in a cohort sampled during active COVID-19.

CDR3: CASSQEVGGNTEAFF. CDR3 nucleotides: TGTGCCAGCAGCCAAGAAGTAGGGGGCAACACTGAAGCTTTCTTT. V is TRBV3-1 (or the pseudogene TRBV3-2) and J is TRBJ1-1, with TRBD1 identical over 7 bases. The CDR3 consists of 15 residues. Germline-derived CDR1 and CDR2 are LGHDT and YNNKEL (reference sequence). The ends lost 0 bases at V and 2 bases at J; junction bases unmatched: 3.

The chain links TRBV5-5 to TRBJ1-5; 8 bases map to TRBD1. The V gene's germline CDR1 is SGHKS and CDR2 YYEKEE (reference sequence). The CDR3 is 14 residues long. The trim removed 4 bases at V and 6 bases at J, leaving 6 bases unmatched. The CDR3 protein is CASSSGQGGQPQHF. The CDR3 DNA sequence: TGTGCCAGCAGCAGCGGACAGGGAGGTCAGCCCCAGCATTTT. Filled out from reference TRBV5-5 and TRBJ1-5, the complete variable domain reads DAGVTQSPTHLIKTRGQQVTLRCSPISGHKSVSWYQQVLGQGPQFIFQYYEKEERGRGNFPDRFSARQFPNYSSELNVNALLLGDSALYLCASSSGQGGQPQHFGDGTRLSIL.

In DNA, the CDR3 is TGTGCCAGCAAGGAGGGCTATAGCAATCAGCCCCAGCATTTT. It specifies CASKEGYSNQPQHF. The J gene is TRBJ1-5, the V gene TRBV28; D is unresolved. CDR3 size: 14 residues. CDR1 MDHEN and CDR2 SYDVKM come from the germline V gene. The V gene lost 7 bases and the J gene lost 0 bases, with 10 bases spanning the gap.

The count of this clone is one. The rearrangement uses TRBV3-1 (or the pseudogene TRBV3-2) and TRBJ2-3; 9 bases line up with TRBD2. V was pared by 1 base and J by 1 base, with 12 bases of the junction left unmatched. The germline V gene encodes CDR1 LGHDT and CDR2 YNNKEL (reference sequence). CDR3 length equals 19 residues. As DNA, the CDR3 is TGTGCCAGCAGCCAAGTTGTGGCGGGAGGGCTTGCGCGCACAGATACGCAGTATTTT. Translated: CASSQVVAGGLARTDTQYF.

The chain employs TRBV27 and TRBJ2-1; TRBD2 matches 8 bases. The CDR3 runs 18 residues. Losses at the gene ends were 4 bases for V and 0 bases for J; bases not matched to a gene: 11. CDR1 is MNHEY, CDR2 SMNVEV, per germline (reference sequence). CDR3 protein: CASSSLAGPKSSYNEQFF. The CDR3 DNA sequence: TGTGCCAGCAGTTCCCTAGCGGGTCCTAAAAGCTCCTACAATGAGCAGTTCTTC.

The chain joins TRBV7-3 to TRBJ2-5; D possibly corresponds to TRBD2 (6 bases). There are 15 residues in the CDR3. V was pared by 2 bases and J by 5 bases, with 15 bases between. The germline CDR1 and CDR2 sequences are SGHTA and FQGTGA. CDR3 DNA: TGTGCCAGCAGCTTAGGGGAGGCCCTGACTGAGACCCAGTACTTC. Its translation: CASSLGEALTETQYF.

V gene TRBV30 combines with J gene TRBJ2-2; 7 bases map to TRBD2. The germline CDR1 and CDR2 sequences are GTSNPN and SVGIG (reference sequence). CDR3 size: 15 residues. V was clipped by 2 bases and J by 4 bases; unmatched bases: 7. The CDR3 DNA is TGTGCCTGGAGTCCCGGGGACTACTCCACCGGGGAGCTGTTTTTT. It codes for CAWSPGDYSTGELFF.

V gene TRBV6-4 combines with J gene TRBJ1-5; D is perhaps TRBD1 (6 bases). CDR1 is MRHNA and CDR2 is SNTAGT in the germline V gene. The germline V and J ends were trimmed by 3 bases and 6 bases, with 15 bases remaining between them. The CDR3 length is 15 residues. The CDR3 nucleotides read TGTGCCAGCAGTGAGGAAGGGGGGGTCGCTCAGCCCCAGCATTTT. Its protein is CASSEEGGVAQPQHF.

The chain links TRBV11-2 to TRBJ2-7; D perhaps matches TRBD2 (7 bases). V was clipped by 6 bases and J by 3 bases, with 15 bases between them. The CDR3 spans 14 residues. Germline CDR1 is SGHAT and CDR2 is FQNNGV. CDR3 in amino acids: CASRGGALLYEQYV. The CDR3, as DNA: TGTGCCAGCAGGGGGGGGGCACTTCTCTACGAGCAGTACGTC.

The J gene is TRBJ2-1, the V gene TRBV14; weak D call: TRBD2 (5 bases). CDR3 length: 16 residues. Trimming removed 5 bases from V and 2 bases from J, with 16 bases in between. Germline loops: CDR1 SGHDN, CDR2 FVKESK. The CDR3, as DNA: TGTGCCAGCAGCAGGGCGGGCGGAATCCCCTACAATGAGCAGTTCTTC. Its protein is CASSRAGGIPYNEQFF.

The CDR3 DNA reads as TGTGCCAGCAGTTCCCTCCCGGACACCGGGGAGCTGTTTTTT. Its protein product is CASSSLPDTGELFF. The gene calls are TRBV6-5 and TRBJ2-2; D unclear. In germline, CDR1 is MNHEY, CDR2 SVGAGI. V gave up 4 bases and J gave up 3 bases, with 9 bases separating them. This CDR3 is 14 amino acids long.

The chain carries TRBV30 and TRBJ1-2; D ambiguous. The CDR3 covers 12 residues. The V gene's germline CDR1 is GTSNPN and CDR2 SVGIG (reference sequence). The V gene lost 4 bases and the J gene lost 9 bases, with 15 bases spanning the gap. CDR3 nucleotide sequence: TGTGCCTGGACCCGGGGAGACCATCGCTACACCTTC. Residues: CAWTRGDHRYTF.

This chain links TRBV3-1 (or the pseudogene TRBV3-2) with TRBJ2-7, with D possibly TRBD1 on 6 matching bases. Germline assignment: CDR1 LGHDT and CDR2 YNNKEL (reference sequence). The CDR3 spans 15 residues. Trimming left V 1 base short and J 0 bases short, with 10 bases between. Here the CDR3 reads CASSQGRGSSYEQYF. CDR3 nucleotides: TGTGCCAGCAGCCAAGGAAGGGGGAGCTCCTACGAGCAGTACTTC.

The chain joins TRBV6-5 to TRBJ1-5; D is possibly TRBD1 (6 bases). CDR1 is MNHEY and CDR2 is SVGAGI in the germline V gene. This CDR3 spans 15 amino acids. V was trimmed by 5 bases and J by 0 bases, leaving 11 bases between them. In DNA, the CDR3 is TGTGCCAGCAGTAGACGGGACATTAGCAATCAGCCCCAGCATTTT. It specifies CASSRRDISNQPQHF.

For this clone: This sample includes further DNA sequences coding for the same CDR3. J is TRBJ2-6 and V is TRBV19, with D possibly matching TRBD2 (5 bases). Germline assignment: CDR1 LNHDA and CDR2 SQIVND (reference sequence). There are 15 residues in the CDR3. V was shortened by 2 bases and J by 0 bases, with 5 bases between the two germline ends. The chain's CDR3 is CASSIRGSGANVLTF. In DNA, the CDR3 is TGTGCCAGTAGTATACGGGGCTCTGGGGCCAACGTCCTGACTTTC.

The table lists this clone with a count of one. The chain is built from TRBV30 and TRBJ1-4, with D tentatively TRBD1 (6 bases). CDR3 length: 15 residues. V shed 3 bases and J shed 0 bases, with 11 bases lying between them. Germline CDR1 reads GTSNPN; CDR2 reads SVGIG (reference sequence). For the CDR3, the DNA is TGTGCCTGGAGCTCAGGGGTTTCAACTAATGAAAAACTGTTTTTT. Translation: CAWSSGVSTNEKLFF.

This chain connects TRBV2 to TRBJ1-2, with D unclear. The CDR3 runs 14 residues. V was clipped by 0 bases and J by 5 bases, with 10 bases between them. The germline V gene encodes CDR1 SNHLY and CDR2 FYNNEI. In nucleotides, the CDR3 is TGTGCCAGCAGTGAAGCGCCGGGATCGTATGGCTACACCTTC. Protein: CASSEAPGSYGYTF.

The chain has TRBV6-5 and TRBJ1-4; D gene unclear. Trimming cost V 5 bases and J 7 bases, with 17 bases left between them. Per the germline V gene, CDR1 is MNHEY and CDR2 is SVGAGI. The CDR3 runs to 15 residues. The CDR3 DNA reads TGTGCCAGCAGTAGTGAAGTTGTAGCTGGTGAAAAACTGTTTTTT. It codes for CASSSEVVAGEKLFF.

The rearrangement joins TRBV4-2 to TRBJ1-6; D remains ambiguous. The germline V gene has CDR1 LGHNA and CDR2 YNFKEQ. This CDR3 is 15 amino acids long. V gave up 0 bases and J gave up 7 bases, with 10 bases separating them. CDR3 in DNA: TGTGCCAGCAGCCAAGAGGGGTCTAGCAATTCACCCCTCCACTTT. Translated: CASSQEGSSNSPLHF.

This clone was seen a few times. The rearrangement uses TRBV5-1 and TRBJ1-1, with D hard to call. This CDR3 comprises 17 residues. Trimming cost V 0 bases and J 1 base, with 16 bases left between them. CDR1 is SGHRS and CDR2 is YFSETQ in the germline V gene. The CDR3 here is CASSLVSAESANTEAFF. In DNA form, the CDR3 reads TGCGCCAGCAGCTTGGTTTCGGCAGAAAGCGCGAACACTGAAGCTTTCTTT.

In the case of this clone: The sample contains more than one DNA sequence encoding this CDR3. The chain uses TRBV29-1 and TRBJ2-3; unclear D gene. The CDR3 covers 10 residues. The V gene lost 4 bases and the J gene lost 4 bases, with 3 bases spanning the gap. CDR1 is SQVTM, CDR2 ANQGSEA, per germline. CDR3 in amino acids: CSVASDTQYF. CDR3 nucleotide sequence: TGCAGCGTTGCTTCAGATACGCAGTATTTT.

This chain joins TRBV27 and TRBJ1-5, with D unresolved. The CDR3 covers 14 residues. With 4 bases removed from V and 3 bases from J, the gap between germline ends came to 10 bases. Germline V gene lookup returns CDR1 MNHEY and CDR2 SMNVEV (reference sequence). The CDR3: CASSYQAFNQPQHF. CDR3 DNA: TGTGCCAGCAGTTATCAGGCCTTCAATCAGCCCCAGCATTTT.

The CDR3 here is CASSPGSSGVRGYTF. The CDR3 DNA follows: TGTGCCAGCTCACCAGGAAGCTCGGGGGTCCGTGGCTACACCTTC. The rearrangement links TRBV18 to TRBJ1-2, with D possibly matching TRBD1 (5 bases). From germline, CDR1 is KGHSH and CDR2 LQKENI. V was trimmed by 2 bases and J by 7 bases, leaving 17 bases between them. The CDR3 is 15 residues long.

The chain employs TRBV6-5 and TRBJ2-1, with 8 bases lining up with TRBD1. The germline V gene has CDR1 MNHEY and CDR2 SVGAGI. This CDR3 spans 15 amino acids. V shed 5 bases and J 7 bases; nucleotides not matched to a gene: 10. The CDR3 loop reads CASSLSGQVYNEQFF. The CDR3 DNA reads TGTGCCAGCAGTCTTTCGGGACAGGTTTATAATGAGCAGTTCTTC.

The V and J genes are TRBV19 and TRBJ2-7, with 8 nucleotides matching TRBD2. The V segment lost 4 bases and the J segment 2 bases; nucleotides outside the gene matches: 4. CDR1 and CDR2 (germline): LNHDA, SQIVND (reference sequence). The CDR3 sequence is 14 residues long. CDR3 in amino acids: CASSTVAGPYEQYF. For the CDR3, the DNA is TGTGCCAGTAGTACCGTAGCGGGGCCCTACGAGCAGTACTTC.

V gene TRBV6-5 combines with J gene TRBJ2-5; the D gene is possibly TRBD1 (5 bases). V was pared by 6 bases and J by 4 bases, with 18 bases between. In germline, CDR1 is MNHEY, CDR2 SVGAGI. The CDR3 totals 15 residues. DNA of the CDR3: TGTGCCAGCAGCTTAGGGGCAGGCCAGCGAGAGACCCAGTACTTC. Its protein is CASSLGAGQRETQYF.

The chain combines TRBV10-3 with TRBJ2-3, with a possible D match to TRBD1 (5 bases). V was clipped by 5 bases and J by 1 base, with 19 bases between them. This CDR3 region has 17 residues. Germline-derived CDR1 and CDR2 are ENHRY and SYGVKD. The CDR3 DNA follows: TGTGCCATCAGTTTACAGACAGTATACTTGGGCACAGATACGCAGTATTTT. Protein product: CAISLQTVYLGTDTQYF.

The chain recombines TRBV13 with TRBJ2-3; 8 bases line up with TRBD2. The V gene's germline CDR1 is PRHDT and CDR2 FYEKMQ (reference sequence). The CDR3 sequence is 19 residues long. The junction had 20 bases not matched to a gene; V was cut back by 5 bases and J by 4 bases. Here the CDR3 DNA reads TGTGCCAGCAGCATCAAATCCTTTACGGGGGGGCTTGTTCCAGATACGCAGTATTTT. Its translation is CASSIKSFTGGLVPDTQYF.

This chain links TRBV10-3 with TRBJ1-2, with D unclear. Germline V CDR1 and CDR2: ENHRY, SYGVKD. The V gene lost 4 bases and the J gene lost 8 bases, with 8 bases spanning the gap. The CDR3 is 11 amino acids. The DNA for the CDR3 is TGTGCCATCAGTGGGGCCCGGGGCTACACCTTC. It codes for CAISGARGYTF.